This T cell receptor (beta chain) was profiled in a study of T cells expressing NK-cell markers. For the study at large: Sorted CD3+CD56+NKG2C+, CD3+CD56+NKG2C- and CD3+CD56-NKG2C+ T cells supplied TCR beta repertoires. Of eight sequenced donors, seven were HCMV-seropositive and one HCMV-seronegative. Overall study findings and caveats: Roughly 1.0-7.0% of CD8+ T cells in about six donors belonged to dominant NKG2C+ clonotypes.

The cDNA for TCR beta came from 5'RACE template switching with UMIs. TCRdb re-called the 5' RACE reads; every CDR3 protein appears as one record, without DNA. Reported are under 200,000 distinct CDR3 sequences; the ten largest clones contain 15% to 20%. Details on this clonotype: The antigen is not known.

Germline CDR1 and CDR2: SQVTM and ANQGSEA. CDR3 length: 12 residues. The specimen was blood T cells: a sorted CD56 or NKG2C T cell subset, CD4+ or CD8+ T cells, or bulk PBMC T cells (not recorded which). This TCR derives from a woman aged 18-70 years in good health. The rearrangement joins TRBV29-1 to TRBJ2-7; TCRdb returns TRBD1, unconfirmable since there is no DNA. The CDR3 sequence: CSVDRGDYEQYF.